Listed here is a single TCR beta chain. TCRdb called clones again from the PCR reads with MiXCR. This sample has a few thousand clones, with 30% to 35% found just once. This specimen belongs to a study of metastatic and nonmetastatic thyroid tumors. No patient had received any treatment before thyroid surgery. Germline V lookup: CDR1 DFQATT, CDR2 SNEGSKA (reference sequence). The CDR3 totals 12 residues. Trimming pared 5 bases from V and 6 bases from J, leaving 14 bases between. The rearrangement links TRBV20-1 to TRBJ2-7, with D possibly TRBD1 on 6 matching bases. This TCR derives from a male donor with papillary thyroid cancer or a benign thyroid nodule (not recorded which). Some clones in this sample may be carry-over from other donors' samples. The specimen sequenced was adjacent normal tissue. The CDR3 sequence is CSAGRDRREQYF. The CDR3 DNA reads as TGCAGTGCTGGGAGAGACAGGCGCGAGCAGTACTTC.